Sequencing of this T cell receptor beta chain was carried out in a study of shared T cell receptors in the human thymus. Sequencing used immunoSEQ multiplex PCR; TCRdb keeps in-frame clones, though not all of them. The table includes hundreds of thousands of clones, over 75% detected once. Another study also made use of these data, one on human thymus T cells. That paper notes: Corrective surgery for congenital heart defects was being performed on the healthy Finnish infants who were the donors. Thymic samples were excised during corrective heart operations. Within thymic and blood repertoires, V and J gene usage appeared to be biased. Highly overlapping thymic repertoires in unrelated individuals were reported by related research.

This TCR came from a boy under two years old with a congenital heart defect. Input material: thymocytes.

CDR3 coding DNA: TGTGCCAGCAGGCCGCGGACAGGATCCTACGAGCAGTACTTC. Translation: CASRPRTGSYEQYF. The chain carries TRBV27 and TRBJ2-7; the match to TRBD1 covers 7 bases. CDR1 is MNHEY and CDR2 is SMNVEV in the germline V gene (reference sequence). The CDR3 totals 14 residues. V dropped 6 bases and J dropped 1; count of bases not matched to a gene: 6.